The rows below give T cell receptor beta chains drawn from one sample of a study of blood T cell repertoires in COVID-19. Using immunoSEQ multiplex PCR, the repertoire was profiled, and TCRdb retains in-frame clones only, with some absent. The data contain roughly 150,000 clones, around 87% of them singletons. Sequenced sample: peripheral blood. The receptor set was obtained from a human donor in a cohort sampled during active COVID-19. The CDR3 runs from the conserved cysteine through the conserved F or W. D genes are given only for firm matches.

D gene,V gene,CDR3 protein
-,TRBV12-3/TRBV12-4,CASSLGLSEQYF
TRBD1,TRBV5-1,CASSPRDRGNMNTEAFF
-,TRBV28,CASSGLDTQYF
-,TRBV6-5,CASISQGKFSEQYF
TRBD1,TRBV5-4,CASSNRDSLSQETQYF
TRBD2,TRBV4-1,CASSQALLAPQETQYF
TRBD2,TRBV5-6,CASSEQAGASYEQYF
-,TRBV28,CASSLVGTQYF
-,TRBV6-2/TRBV6-3,CASSYSVADSSTDTQYF
-,TRBV6-5,CASSSLTGIGEQFF
TRBD1,TRBV6-5,CASNPLQGHNAPLHF
-,TRBV9,CASSPPGGANSGNTIYF
-,TRBV7-8,CASSITTPGELFF
-,TRBV6-2/TRBV6-3,CASSPARQGANVLTF
TRBD2,TRBV5-1,CASRPFSSGGTGELFF
TRBD2,TRBV2,CASSDSGSGLLDTQYF
-,TRBV6-1,CASSEVDGYTF
-,TRBV19,CASRPAGGRRNQPQHF
TRBD1,TRBV11-2,CASNPGQGAGYGYTF
TRBD2,TRBV29-1,CSLVLGGGAYEQFF
-,TRBV3-1/TRBV3-2,CASSQDRSSGNTIYF
-,TRBV7-2,CASSLEPTGSGELFF
TRBD1,TRBV6-5,CASSYSRDRVTEAFF
TRBD1,TRBV5-1,CASSFSGTGGYGYTF
-,TRBV5-1,CASGGQLNTEAFF
TRBD2,TRBV6-5,CASSYGAGGGNEQFF
-,TRBV28,CASSFPPPGRQPQHF
TRBD1,TRBV23-1,CASSRKSTGVGEETQYF
TRBD2,TRBV5-1,CASSPTFARGANTGELFF
TRBD2,TRBV2,CASSAGLAGGVADTQYF
TRBD2,TRBV11-2,CASSPRASGPSTDTQYF
TRBD2,TRBV30,CAWSSGGSGDEQFF
-,TRBV19,CASSITGPTNYGYTF
TRBD1,TRBV18,CASSPATGTEQYF
TRBD1,TRBV29-1,CSVGQGKNEQFF
TRBD1,TRBV7-8,CASSTGQGHTEAFF
-,TRBV19,CASSPHLQVPNQPQHF
TRBD2,TRBV3-1/TRBV3-2,CASSPPGGSGEQYF
-,TRBV7-3,CASSDELARNEQFF
TRBD1,TRBV12-3/TRBV12-4,CASSRTGQVLTF
TRBD1,TRBV2,CATLTGTGQYEQYF
TRBD2,TRBV7-2,CASSLAPGLAGVEQYF
TRBD2,TRBV6-6,CASGLAGVSGNEQFF
TRBD1,TRBV2,CATHEQGKNEKLFF
-,TRBV5-1,CASSPTESGSETQYF
-,TRBV21-1,CASSKEDPSGTEAFF